This T cell receptor (beta chain) was identified during a study of T cells in Graves' hyperthyroidism and ophthalmopathy. Study results and caveats: Most thyroid clonotypes that were expanded above 0.001 also turned up in blood.

The CDR3 is made up of 14 amino acids. Trimming removed 10 bases at V and 0 bases at J, with 15 bases between. Looked up from germline, CDR1 is LNHDA and CDR2 is SQIVND (reference sequence). Amplified TCR beta CDR3 regions derived from RNA transcripts. The HTBI primer set drove a first-round RT-PCR of the TCR CDR3. TCRdb independently ran MiXCR on the multiplex PCR reads; one entry per CDR3 protein. The profile shows 750,000 to 950,000 distinct CDR3 sequences, 35% to 40% of them singletons. On this clonotype itself: What it binds is unknown. One base away lies a much larger clone, so this may be a sequencing read error.

Exclusion followed for patients with uncontrolled infection, other autoimmune disease, pregnancy or lactation. The diagnoses drew upon clinical symptoms, serum thyroxine and TRAb, thyroid ultrasound and orbital computed tomography. The sample comprised blood. This TCR derives from a man between 18 and 29 years old with Graves' hyperthyroidism. The chain joins TRBV19 to TRBJ1-1, with D possibly TRBD1 on 5 matching bases. The CDR3: CATRGGMMNTEAFF. CDR3 bases: TGTGCCACCCGGGGCGGAATGATGAACACTGAAGCTTTCTTT. The whole variable domain, remainder taken from reference TRBV19 and TRBJ1-1, is DGGITQSPKYLFRKEGQNVTLSCEQNLNHDAMYWYRQDPGQGLRLIYYSQIVNDFQKGDIAEGYSVSREKKESFPLTVTSAQKNPTAFYLCATRGGMMNTEAFFGQGTRLTVV.